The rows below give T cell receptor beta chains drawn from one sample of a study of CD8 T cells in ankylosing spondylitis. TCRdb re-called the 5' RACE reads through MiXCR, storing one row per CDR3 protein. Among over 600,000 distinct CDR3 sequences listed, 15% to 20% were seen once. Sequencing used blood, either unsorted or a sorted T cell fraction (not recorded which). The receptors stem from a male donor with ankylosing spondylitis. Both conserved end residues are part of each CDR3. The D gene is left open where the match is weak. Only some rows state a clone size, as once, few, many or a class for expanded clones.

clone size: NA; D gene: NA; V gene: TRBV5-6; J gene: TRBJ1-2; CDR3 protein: CASSLLQIHSNYGYTF; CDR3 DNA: TGTGCCAGCAGCTTGTTACAGATCCATTCTAACTATGGCTACACCTTC
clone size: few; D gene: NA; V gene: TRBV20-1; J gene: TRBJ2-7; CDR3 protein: CSARPGGIYEQYF; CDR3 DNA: TGCAGTGCTAGACCCGGCGGGATCTACGAGCAGTACTTC
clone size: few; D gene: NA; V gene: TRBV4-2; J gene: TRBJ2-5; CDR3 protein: CASGRGETQYF; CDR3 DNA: TGTGCCAGCGGCCGTGGAGAGACCCAGTACTTC
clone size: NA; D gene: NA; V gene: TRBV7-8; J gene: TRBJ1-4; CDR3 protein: CASSPEGEKLFF; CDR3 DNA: TGTGCCAGCAGCCCGGAAGGTGAAAAACTGTTTTTT
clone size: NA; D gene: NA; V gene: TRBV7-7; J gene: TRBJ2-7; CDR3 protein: CASSLDGRAHEQYF; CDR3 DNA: TGTGCCAGCAGCTTAGACGGTAGGGCACACGAGCAGTACTTC
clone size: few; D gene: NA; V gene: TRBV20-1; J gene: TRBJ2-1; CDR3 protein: CSARVRGGRSSYNEQFF; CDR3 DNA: TGCAGTGCTAGGGTGAGGGGCGGGCGGAGCTCCTACAATGAGCAGTTCTTC
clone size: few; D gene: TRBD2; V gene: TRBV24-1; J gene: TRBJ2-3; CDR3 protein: CATSDRGRATDTQYF; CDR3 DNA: TGTGCCACCAGTGATCGCGGGAGGGCCACAGATACGCAGTATTTT
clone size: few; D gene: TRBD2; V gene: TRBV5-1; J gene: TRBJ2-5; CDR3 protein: CASSLASGNGETQYF; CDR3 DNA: TGCGCCAGCAGCTTGGCTAGCGGGAACGGGGAGACCCAGTACTTC
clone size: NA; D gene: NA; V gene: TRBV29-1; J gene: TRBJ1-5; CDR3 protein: CSVVNGHNQPQHF; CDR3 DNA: TGCAGCGTTGTTAACGGGCACAATCAGCCCCAGCATTTT
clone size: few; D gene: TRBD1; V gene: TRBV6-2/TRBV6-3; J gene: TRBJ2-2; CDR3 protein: CASSYQTGLGTGELFF; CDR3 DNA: TGTGCCAGCAGTTACCAGACAGGGTTGGGGACCGGGGAGCTGTTTTTT
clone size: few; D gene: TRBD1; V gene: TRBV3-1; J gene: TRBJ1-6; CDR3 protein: CASSLQGTVYNSPLHF; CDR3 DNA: TGTGCCAGCAGCTTACAAGGGACAGTCTATAATTCACCCCTCCACTTT
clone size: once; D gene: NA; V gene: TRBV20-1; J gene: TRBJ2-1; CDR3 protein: CSARVGVAVSYNEQFF; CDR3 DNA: TGCAGTGCTAGAGTAGGAGTAGCGGTCTCCTACAATGAGCAGTTCTTC
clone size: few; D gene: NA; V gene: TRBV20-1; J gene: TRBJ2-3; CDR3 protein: CSASRGREENTDTQYF; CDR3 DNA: TGCAGTGCTAGTAGGGGCAGGGAAGAGAACACAGATACGCAGTATTTT
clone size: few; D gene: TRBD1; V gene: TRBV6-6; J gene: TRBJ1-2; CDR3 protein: CASSKAGTDGYTF; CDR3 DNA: TGTGCCAGCAGTAAAGCCGGGACAGACGGCTACACCTTC
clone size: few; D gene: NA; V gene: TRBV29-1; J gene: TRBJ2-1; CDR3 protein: CSVTNNLDLEQFF; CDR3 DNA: TGCAGCGTTACGAATAACTTAGATCTTGAGCAGTTCTTC
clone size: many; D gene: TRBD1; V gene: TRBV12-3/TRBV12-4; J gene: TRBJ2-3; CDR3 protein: CASSNRDRFTDTQYF; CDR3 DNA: TGTGCCAGCAGCAACCGGGACAGGTTCACAGATACGCAGTATTTT
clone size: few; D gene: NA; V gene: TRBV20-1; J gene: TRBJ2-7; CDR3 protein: CSAPRRDFTGPGQYF; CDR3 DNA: TGCAGTGCTCCCCGGAGGGACTTCACCGGCCCTGGGCAGTACTTC
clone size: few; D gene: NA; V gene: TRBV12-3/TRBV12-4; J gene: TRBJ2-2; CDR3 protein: CASSLYGWGGGMNTGELFF; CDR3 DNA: TGTGCCAGCAGTTTATATGGCTGGGGCGGAGGGATGAACACCGGGGAGCTGTTTTTT
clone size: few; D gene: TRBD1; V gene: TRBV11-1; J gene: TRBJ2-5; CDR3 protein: CASSSHTSSGDRGWETQYF; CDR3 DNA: TGTGCCAGCAGCTCCCATACCTCCTCTGGGGACAGGGGGTGGGAGACCCAGTACTTC
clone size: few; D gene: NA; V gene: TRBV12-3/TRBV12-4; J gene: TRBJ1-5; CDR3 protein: CASSPHRQVPNQPQHF; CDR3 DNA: TGTGCCAGCAGCCCTCACCGACAGGTTCCCAATCAGCCCCAGCATTTT
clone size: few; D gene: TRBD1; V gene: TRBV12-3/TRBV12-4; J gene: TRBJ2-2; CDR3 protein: CASSSTGGAAGELFF; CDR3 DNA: TGTGCCAGCAGTTCCACAGGGGGCGCGGCCGGGGAGCTGTTTTTT
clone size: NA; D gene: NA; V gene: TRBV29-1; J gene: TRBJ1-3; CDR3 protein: CSGESGGTIYF; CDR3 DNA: TGCAGCGGGGAGTCGGGAGGCACCATATATTTT
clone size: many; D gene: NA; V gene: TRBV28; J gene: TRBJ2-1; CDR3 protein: CASSLPTGSDEQFF; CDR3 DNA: TGTGCCAGCAGCCTCCCGACCGGGTCCGATGAGCAGTTCTTC
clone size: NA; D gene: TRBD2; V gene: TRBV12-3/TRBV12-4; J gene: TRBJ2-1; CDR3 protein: CASSDILAALVDEQFF; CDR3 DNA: TGTGCCAGCAGCGATATACTAGCGGCCCTGGTGGATGAGCAGTTCTTC
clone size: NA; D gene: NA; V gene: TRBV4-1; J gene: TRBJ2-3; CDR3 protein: CASSQDWVADSTDTQYF; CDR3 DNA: TGCGCCAGCAGCCAAGATTGGGTAGCGGATAGCACAGATACGCAGTATTTT
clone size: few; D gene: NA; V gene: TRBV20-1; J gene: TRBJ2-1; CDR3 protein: CSARGPPGYNRSYNEQFF; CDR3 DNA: TGCAGTGCTAGAGGACCGCCCGGGTATAACCGCTCCTACAATGAGCAGTTCTTC